This is a list of T cell receptor beta chains from one sample in a study of technical replicates of blood from several donors. TCRdb's copy holds only in-frame clones and misses some; the assay was immunoSEQ multiplex PCR. The sample records approximately 65,000 clones, around 86% being singletons. The sample comprised PBMCs. Receptor source: a human donor in good health. Some clones in this sample may be carry-over from other donors' samples. Both conserved end residues are part of each CDR3. D genes are given only for firm matches. Only some rows state a clone size, as once, few, many or a class for expanded clones.

d_call: -; j_call: TRBJ1-3; clone_size: -; v_call: TRBV4-1; cdr3_nt: TGCGCCAGCAGTTATCAAACAGGGCCCTCTGGAAACACCATATATTTT; cdr3_aa: CASSYQTGPSGNTIYF
d_call: -; j_call: TRBJ2-2; clone_size: -; v_call: TRBV11-2; cdr3_nt: TGTGCCAGCAGCTCTGCGAACACCGGGGAGCTGTTTTTT; cdr3_aa: CASSSANTGELFF
d_call: -; j_call: TRBJ1-2; clone_size: -; v_call: TRBV5-1; cdr3_nt: TGCGCCAGCAGCTTCGAGGGAAGAGGAAACTATGGCTACACCTTC; cdr3_aa: CASSFEGRGNYGYTF
d_call: -; j_call: TRBJ1-5; clone_size: -; v_call: TRBV6-5; cdr3_nt: TGTGCCAGCAGTACCAAGGGAGGTCAGCCCCAGCATTTT; cdr3_aa: CASSTKGGQPQHF
d_call: TRBD1; j_call: TRBJ2-2; clone_size: -; v_call: TRBV4-2; cdr3_nt: TGTGCCAGCAGCCAACGCGGACAGGAAACCGGGGAGCTGTTTTTT; cdr3_aa: CASSQRGQETGELFF
d_call: TRBD2; j_call: TRBJ2-3; clone_size: few; v_call: TRBV29-1; cdr3_nt: TGCAGCGTAGGGACTAGCGGGGCAGATACGCAGTATTTT; cdr3_aa: CSVGTSGADTQYF
d_call: -; j_call: TRBJ1-2; clone_size: few; v_call: TRBV5-6; cdr3_nt: TGTGCCAGCAGCTTGGGGCAGTACCACTATGGCTACACCTTC; cdr3_aa: CASSLGQYHYGYTF
d_call: TRBD1; j_call: TRBJ2-7; clone_size: -; v_call: TRBV27; cdr3_nt: TGTGCCAGCAGTTCAGTTTCGGTGGGACAGGGGTACGAGCAGTACTTC; cdr3_aa: CASSSVSVGQGYEQYF
d_call: TRBD2; j_call: TRBJ2-7; clone_size: -; v_call: TRBV7-9; cdr3_nt: TGTGCCAGCAGCTCCCCGGGACTACCCTACGAGCAGTACTTC; cdr3_aa: CASSSPGLPYEQYF
d_call: -; j_call: TRBJ2-2; clone_size: -; v_call: TRBV4-3; cdr3_nt: TGCGCCAGCTCGGACGATTATCCCCGGCGGGGAAACACCGGGGAGCTGTTTTTT; cdr3_aa: CASSDDYPRRGNTGELFF
d_call: TRBD1; j_call: TRBJ1-5; clone_size: -; v_call: TRBV19; cdr3_nt: TGTGCCAGTAGTTTCAAAAGACAGGGGACGGTTGCCAATCAGCCCCAGCATTTT; cdr3_aa: CASSFKRQGTVANQPQHF
d_call: TRBD2; j_call: TRBJ2-3; clone_size: -; v_call: TRBV5-1; cdr3_nt: TGCGCCAGCAGCTTGGAGCCTAGCGGGGGGGGTACGCAGTATTTT; cdr3_aa: CASSLEPSGGGTQYF
d_call: -; j_call: TRBJ2-3; clone_size: -; v_call: TRBV2; cdr3_nt: TGTGCCAGCAGTGAACAGGGATGGGGAACAGATACGCAGTATTTT; cdr3_aa: CASSEQGWGTDTQYF
d_call: -; j_call: TRBJ1-1; clone_size: -; v_call: TRBV15; cdr3_nt: TGTGCCACCAGCAGAGCGGAGGGCATGGCCACTGAAGCTTTCTTT; cdr3_aa: CATSRAEGMATEAFF
d_call: -; j_call: TRBJ1-1; clone_size: -; v_call: TRBV7-9; cdr3_nt: TGTGCCAGCAGCTTCCCAGGGCTCCCCTCTGAAGCTTTCTTT; cdr3_aa: CASSFPGLPSEAFF